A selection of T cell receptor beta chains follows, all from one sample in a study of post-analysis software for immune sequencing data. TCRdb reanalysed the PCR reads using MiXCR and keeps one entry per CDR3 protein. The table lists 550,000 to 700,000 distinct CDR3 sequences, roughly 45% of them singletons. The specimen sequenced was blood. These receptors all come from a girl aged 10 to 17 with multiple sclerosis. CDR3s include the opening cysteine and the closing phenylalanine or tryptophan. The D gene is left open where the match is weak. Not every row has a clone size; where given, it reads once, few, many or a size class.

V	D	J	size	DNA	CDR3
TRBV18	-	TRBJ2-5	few	TGTGCCAGCTCACCAGGTTTGACAGGTCAAGAGACCCAGTACTTC	CASSPGLTGQETQYF
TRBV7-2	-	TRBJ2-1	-	TGTGCCTGCAGCTTGGTAGCGGACAATGAGCAGTTCTTC	CACSLVADNEQFF
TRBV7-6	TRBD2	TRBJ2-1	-	TGTGCCAGCGGGTGGACTAGCGGGAGGGACAATGAGCAGTTCTTC	CASGWTSGRDNEQFF
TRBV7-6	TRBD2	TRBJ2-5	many	TGTGCCAGCAGCTTACTAGCGGGGGGGCAAGAGACCCAGTACTTC	CASSLLAGGQETQYF
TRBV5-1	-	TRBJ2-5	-	TGCGCCAGCAGGGGGCGCGGTAATGGGCAAGAGACCCAGTACTTC	CASRGRGNGQETQYF
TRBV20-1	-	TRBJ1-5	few	TGCAGTGCTACAGCAGGTAGCAATCAGCCCCAGCATTTT	CSATAGSNQPQHF
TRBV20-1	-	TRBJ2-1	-	TGCAGTGCTAGAGGCAGGGCCGGCAATGAGCAGTTCTTC	CSARGRAGNEQFF
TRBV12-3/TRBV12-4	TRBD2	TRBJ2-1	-	TGTGCCACCTCTCCCAGCGGGAGTTTGTGGAATGAGCAGTTCTTC	CATSPSGSLWNEQFF
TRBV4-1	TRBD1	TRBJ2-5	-	TGCGCCAGCAGCCACCGGACAGGGGGCCGACAAGAGACCCAGTACTTC	CASSHRTGGRQETQYF
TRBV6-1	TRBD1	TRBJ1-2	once	TGTGCCAGCAGGGGACAGTTAGGCTACACCTTC	CASRGQLGYTF
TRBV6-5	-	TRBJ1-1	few	TGTGCCAGCAGGAGAACAAGCCCCGGCACTGAAGCTTTCTTT	CASRRTSPGTEAFF
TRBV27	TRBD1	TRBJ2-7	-	TGTGCCAGCAGCTACGGGACAGGGGGCGTGTACGAGCAGTACTTC	CASSYGTGGVYEQYF
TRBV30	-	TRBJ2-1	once	TGTGCCTGGACGAGCGGAGGGCAGGGTGAGCAGTTCTTC	CAWTSGGQGEQFF
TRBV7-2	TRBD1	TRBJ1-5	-	TGTGCCAGCAGCTTAGGGGTGCACAGGGGAAGTCAGCCCCAGCATTTT	CASSLGVHRGSQPQHF
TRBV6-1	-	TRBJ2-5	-	TGTGCCAGCAGTGAGGAGGGTCCCACGACCCAGTACTTC	CASSEEGPTTQYF
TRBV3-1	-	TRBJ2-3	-	TGTGCCAGCAGCCAACGAGGGGGTCAGTCGGATACGCAGTATTTT	CASSQRGGQSDTQYF
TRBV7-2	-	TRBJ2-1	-	TGTGCCAGCAGGGGCGGGCCGTCGAGTGAGCAGTTCTTC	CASRGGPSSEQFF
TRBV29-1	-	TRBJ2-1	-	TGCAGCGTTGAAGAAAGGGCGGAGGGGACATACAATGAGCTGTTCTTC	CSVEERAEGTYNELFF
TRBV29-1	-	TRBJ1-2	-	TGCAGCGTTGTAGGCGGTGAGAACTATGGCTACACCTTC	CSVVGGENYGYTF
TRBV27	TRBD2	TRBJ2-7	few	TGTGCCAGCAGTTTTCTGACTAGCCAGATCTACGAGCAGTACTTC	CASSFLTSQIYEQYF
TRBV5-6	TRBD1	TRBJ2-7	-	TGTGCCAGCAGCTGGGACAGCCCGGGGGAGCAGTACTTC	CASSWDSPGEQYF
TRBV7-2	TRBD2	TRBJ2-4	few	TGTGCCAGCAGCTTCCAGACGGGGGGTAACATTCAGTACTTC	CASSFQTGGNIQYF
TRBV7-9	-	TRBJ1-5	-	TGTGCCAGCAGCTTCTTAAGCCATCAGCCCCAGCATTTT	CASSFLSHQPQHF
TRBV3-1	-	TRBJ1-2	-	TGTGCCAGCAGCTATGAAAGGGGCTACACCTTC	CASSYERGYTF
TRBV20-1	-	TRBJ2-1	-	TGCAGTGCTAGAGATCGTGTGGGGGTAGAGCAGTTCTTC	CSARDRVGVEQFF
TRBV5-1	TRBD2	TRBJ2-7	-	TGCGCCAGCAACCTAGCGGGACCGGATGAGCAGTACTTC	CASNLAGPDEQYF
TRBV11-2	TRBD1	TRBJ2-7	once	TGTGCCAGCAGCGTAGCCCACCGGACAGGGGGCTCCTACGAGCAGTACTTC	CASSVAHRTGGSYEQYF
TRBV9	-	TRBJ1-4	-	TGTGCCAGCAGCGTCGACTCCGGCCCCGAAAAACTGTTTTTT	CASSVDSGPEKLFF
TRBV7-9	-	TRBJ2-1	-	TGTGCCAGCAGCTGGGACTTCCCCTCCTACAATGAGCAGTTCTTC	CASSWDFPSYNEQFF
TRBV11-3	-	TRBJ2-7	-	TGTGCCAGCAGTGGGCATTGGTCCGAGCAGTACTTC	CASSGHWSEQYF
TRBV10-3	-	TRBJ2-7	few	TGTGCCAGTCTACGGGACCTAACCTACGAGCAGTACTTC	CASLRDLTYEQYF
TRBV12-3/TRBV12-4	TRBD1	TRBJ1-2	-	TGTGCCAGCAGTACCACGGGGACAGGGGTCGGCTACACCTTC	CASSTTGTGVGYTF
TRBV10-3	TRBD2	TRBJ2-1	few	TGTGCCATCAGACCCAGACTAGCGGGGGGGCCAGGTGATGAGCAGTTCTTC	CAIRPRLAGGPGDEQFF
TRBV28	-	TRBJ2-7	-	TGTGCCAGCAGCCCCCGAAGTCTCGCGGATTACGAGCAGTACTTC	CASSPRSLADYEQYF
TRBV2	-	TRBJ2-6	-	TGTGCCAGCAGCGGGGACGGCTCTGGGGCCAACGTCCTGACTTTC	CASSGDGSGANVLTF
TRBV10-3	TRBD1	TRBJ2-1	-	TGTGCCATCAGTGAGGTAGGGGGCACCTACAATGAGCAGTTCTTC	CAISEVGGTYNEQFF
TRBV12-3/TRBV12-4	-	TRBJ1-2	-	TGTGCCAGCAGTTTAGCCTGGGACATTGGCTACACCTTC	CASSLAWDIGYTF
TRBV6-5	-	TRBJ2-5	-	TGTGCCAGCAGTTACTCCGTCGTAGAGGAGACCCAGTACTTC	CASSYSVVEETQYF
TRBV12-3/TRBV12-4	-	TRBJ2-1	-	TGTGCCAGCAGTTTTGGAGGTGGCAATGAGCAGTTCTTC	CASSFGGGNEQFF
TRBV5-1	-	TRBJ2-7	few	TGCGCCAGCAGCCTCAGGGTACAGGGAGGGGACGAGCAGTACTTC	CASSLRVQGGDEQYF
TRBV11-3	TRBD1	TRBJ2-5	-	TGTGCCAGCAGAGGGGGACAGGGGTTTGGAGAGACCCAGTACTTC	CASRGGQGFGETQYF
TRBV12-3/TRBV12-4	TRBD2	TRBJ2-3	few	TGTGCCAGCAAGGGACTAGCGACAATCGCAGATACGCAGTATTTT	CASKGLATIADTQYF
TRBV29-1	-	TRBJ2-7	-	TGCAGCGTTTTAGAGGACGAGCAGTACTTC	CSVLEDEQYF
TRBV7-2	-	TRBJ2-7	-	TGTGCCAGCAGCTTAGCAAAGGGGTACGAGCAGTACTTC	CASSLAKGYEQYF
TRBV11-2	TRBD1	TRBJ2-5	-	TGTGCCAGCAGAGAGACAGGGGGCGGGGAGACCCAGTACTTC	CASRETGGGETQYF
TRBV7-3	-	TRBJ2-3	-	TGTGCCAGCAGCTTAACTTCGAGCGTGACAGATACGCAGTATTTT	CASSLTSSVTDTQYF
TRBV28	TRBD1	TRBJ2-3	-	TGTGCCAGCCCTCCTAGTAGGGGACAGGGCGGTGAGGATACGCAGTATTTT	CASPPSRGQGGEDTQYF
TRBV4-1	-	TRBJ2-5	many	TGCGCCAGCAGCCGGACCCTTAGCGACCAAGAGACCCAGTACTTC	CASSRTLSDQETQYF
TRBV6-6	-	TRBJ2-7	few	TGTGCCAGTAGCGAGACGGGAGCCTACGAGCAGTACTTC	CASSETGAYEQYF
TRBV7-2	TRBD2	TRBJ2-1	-	TGTGCCAGCAGCTCTCCCCCCCGGACTAGCGGGTACAATGAGCAGTTCTTC	CASSSPPRTSGYNEQFF
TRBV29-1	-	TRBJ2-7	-	TGCAGCGTTGTAGAGTTTTCCTACGAGCAGTACTTC	CSVVEFSYEQYF
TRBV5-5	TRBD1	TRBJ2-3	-	TGTGCCAGCGCTCCACAGGGGAAGACAGATACGCAGTATTTT	CASAPQGKTDTQYF
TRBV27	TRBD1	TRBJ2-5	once	TGTGCCAGCTACGGGACAGGGGGTTCGGAGACCCAGTACTTC	CASYGTGGSETQYF
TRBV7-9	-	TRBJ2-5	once	TGTGCCAGCAGCTCCGACAGGATCCAAGAGACCCAGTACTTC	CASSSDRIQETQYF
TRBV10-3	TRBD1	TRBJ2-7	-	TGTGCCATCAGTGAGTCAGGACAGGGTACCTACGAGCAGTACTTC	CAISESGQGTYEQYF
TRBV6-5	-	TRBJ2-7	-	TGTGCCAGCAGTTACTCCGGATTTACGAGCTCCTACGAGCAGTACTTC	CASSYSGFTSSYEQYF
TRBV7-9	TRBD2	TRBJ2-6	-	TGTGCCAGTCCACCGGGGGGAAGAACTGGGGCCAACGTCCTGACTTTC	CASPPGGRTGANVLTF